Below are 27 T cell receptor beta chains sequenced from a single sample in a study of blood T cells in healthy people across ages. Primed by a sample-barcoded 5' primer and a J-beta primer mix, a second PCR proceeded for about 7 to 11 cycles. TCRdb passed the 5' RACE reads through MiXCR, listing each CDR3 protein once. The table has some 760,000 distinct CDR3 sequences, around 25% seen once. The same sample was also used in a study of T cells of mothers and their children.

The sequencing input was blood. Source of these receptors: a boy aged 10-17 years in good health.

The CDR3 sequence: CASSQGASDQNIQYF. The CDR3 coding sequence is TGCGCCAGCAGCCAAGGTGCCTCGGACCAAAACATTCAGTACTTC. The rearrangement links TRBV4-1 to TRBJ2-4, with D unresolved. Trimming stripped 1 base from V and 5 bases from J, with 12 bases between. Germline-derived CDR1 and CDR2 are MGHRA and YSYEKL. This CDR3 is built from 15 residues.

Notes on this clonotype: The junction shows a germline mismatch at one end, possibly a read error. The rearrangement links TRBV4-3 to TRBJ1-5; D unresolved. This CDR3 spans 16 amino acids. Germline assignment: CDR1 LGHNA and CDR2 YSLEER. CDR3 sequence reads: CASSQDRGGGNQHQHF. The CDR3 region has the DNA TGCGCCAGCAGCCAAGATCGGGGAGGAGGCAATCAGCACCAGCATTTT.

V is TRBV11-1 and J is TRBJ2-6; D may correspond to TRBD1 or TRBD2 (6 bases each). CDR1 and CDR2 (germline): SGHAT, FQDESV (reference sequence). V gave up 3 bases and J gave up 2 bases, with 14 bases separating them. CDR3 length: 17 amino acids. CDR3 sequence reads: CASSFFVGGPGANVLTF. DNA of the CDR3: TGTGCCAGCAGCTTTTTCGTCGGGGGCCCTGGGGCCAACGTCCTGACTTTC.

A word on this clonotype: One end of the junction is discordant with germline, which a read error may explain. The chain employs TRBV20-1 and TRBJ1-1; TRBD1 aligns across 8 bases. Germline CDR1 is DFQATT and CDR2 is SNEGSKA (reference sequence). The CDR3 consists of 12 residues. The CDR3 spells CRASTGGTEAFF. DNA of the CDR3: TGCCGTGCCAGTACAGGGGGCACTGAAGCTTTCTTT.

The sample holds a few counts of this clonotype. The chain joins TRBV20-1 to TRBJ2-1, with 8 bases aligning to TRBD1. The last part of the DNA fits TRBJ2-7 better; the J call may be wrong. This CDR3 contains 14 residues. The germline V gene encodes CDR1 DFQATT and CDR2 SNEGSKA (reference sequence). The CDR3 protein is CSAREDRGAYEQYF. The CDR3 region has the DNA TGCAGTGCTAGGGAAGACAGGGGCGCCTACGAGCAGTACTTC.

This rearrangement joins TRBV5-1 to TRBJ2-7; D assignment may be TRBD1 or TRBD2 (6 bases each). The CDR3 has 15 residues. Trimming shortened V by 0 bases and J by 2 bases, and 12 bases separated the two germline ends. Per germline, CDR1 SGHRS and CDR2 YFSETQ. The CDR3 DNA reads as TGCGCCAGCAGCTTGGCGTCCGGGGGCCCCTACGAGCAGTACTTC. It yields the protein CASSLASGGPYEQYF.

The CDR3 nucleotides are TGCGCCAGCAGCTTAATACAGGGCAGCACTGAAGCTTTCTTT. It translates to CASSLIQGSTEAFF. The rearrangement uses TRBV5-1 and TRBJ1-1; D is possibly TRBD1 (6 bases). Between the trimmed V and J ends, which lost 2 bases and 4 bases, there was a span of 12 bases. Germline CDR1 and CDR2: SGHRS and YFSETQ. The CDR3 consists of 14 residues.

The sample holds a few counts of this clonotype. The chain combines TRBV10-3 with TRBJ1-6; perhaps TRBD1 as D (5 bases). The CDR3 contains 15 residues. Germline CDR1 ENHRY, CDR2 SYGVKD. The ends were cut back, 2 bases at V and 8 bases at J, with 13 bases in the middle. The CDR3 region is CAISEMGGTDSPLHF. Written as DNA, the CDR3 is TGTGCCATCAGTGAGATGGGGGGAACGGATTCACCCCTCCACTTT.

This clonotype was seen a few times. The gene calls are TRBV28 and TRBJ2-3; tentatively, D is TRBD1 (7 bases). Trimming shortened V by 6 bases and J by 2 bases, and 15 bases separated the two germline ends. The CDR3 consists of 15 residues. The germline CDR1 and CDR2 sequences are MDHEN and SYDVKM. In DNA, the CDR3 is TGTGCCAGCAGACCAGGGGGGCGTCCCACAGATACGCAGTATTTT. Encoded protein: CASRPGGRPTDTQYF.

This clonotype has a handful of counts. The chain carries TRBV6-5 and TRBJ2-7, with a weak D call TRBD2 (6 bases). CDR3 size: 16 residues. The germline V and J ends were trimmed by 2 bases and 3 bases, with 17 bases remaining between them. In germline, CDR1 is MNHEY, CDR2 SVGAGI. The CDR3 region has the DNA TGTGCCAGCAGTTACGCACAGGCCCCGGGGGTCTACGAGCAGTACTTC. Translating it yields CASSYAQAPGVYEQYF.

This chain uses TRBV7-2 with TRBJ2-5; 11 bases fit TRBD1. This CDR3 contains 13 residues. The junction had 6 bases not matched to a gene; V was cut back by 10 bases and J by 5 bases. Germline CDR1 and CDR2: SGHTA and FQGNSA. CDR3 in DNA: TGTGCCACTGGGGACAGGGGGGGTGAGACCCAGTACTTC. Its protein product is CATGDRGGETQYF.

A word on this clonotype: The conserved phenylalanine or tryptophan normally closing the CDR3 is absent here, so this likely arose from a read error. V and J are TRBV12-3 or TRBV12-4 and TRBJ2-3; D is uncertain. The CDR3 sequence is 11 residues long. DNA of the CDR3: TGTGGCAGCGTGAGAGGATACACGCAGTATTCT. It codes for CGSVRGYTQYS.

This clonotype was seen a few times. The rearrangement uses TRBV20-1 and TRBJ1-6; 7 bases line up with TRBD1. The junction had 6 bases not matched to a gene; V was cut back by 5 bases and J by 5 bases. Looked up from germline, CDR1 is DFQATT and CDR2 is SNEGSKA (reference sequence). This CDR3 is built from 14 residues. The CDR3 here is CSAPRDRNNSPLHF. In nucleotides, the CDR3 is TGCAGTGCTCCCCGGGACAGAAATAATTCACCCCTCCACTTT.

A few counts support this clonotype. The rearrangement links TRBV14 to TRBJ2-1, with 9 bases matching TRBD2. The length of the CDR3 is 14 residues. J lost 9 bases, V lost 2 bases, and 5 bases had no gene match. Germline CDR1 and CDR2: SGHDN and FVKESK. The CDR3 DNA reads as TGTGCCAGCAGCCAATTAGGGACTAGCCCTGAGCAGTTCTTC. Protein sequence: CASSQLGTSPEQFF.

This clonotype has only a few counts. The chain is built from TRBV3-1 and TRBJ2-1, with unresolved D. Germline CDR1 reads LGHDT; CDR2 reads YNNKEL (reference sequence). V gave up 1 base and J gave up 7 bases, with 11 bases separating them. The CDR3 consists of 14 residues. The CDR3 nucleotides are TGTGCCAGCAGCCAAGTTGAGCGCCGAAATGAGCAGTTCTTC. Residues: CASSQVERRNEQFF.

This chain joins TRBV11-2 and TRBJ2-5; TRBD2 matches 10 bases. The germline gives CDR1 SGHAT, CDR2 FQNNGV. Trimming cost V 6 bases and J 10 bases; bases outside gene matches: 14. The CDR3 has 15 residues. The CDR3 reads CASSTGALAGEGQYF. CDR3 sequence (DNA): TGTGCCAGCAGTACGGGGGCCCTAGCGGGAGAGGGCCAGTACTTC.

The chain couples TRBV12-3 or TRBV12-4 to TRBJ1-1; D is undetermined. Trimming shortened V by 7 bases and J by 5 bases, and 11 bases separated the two germline ends. CDR3 length equals 12 residues. In DNA form, the CDR3 reads TGTGCCAGCAACCCGGCCGCGACTGAAGCTTTCTTT. This sequence encodes CASNPAATEAFF.

In this sample, this clonotype turned up a few times. V usage is TRBV12-3 or TRBV12-4 and J usage is TRBJ2-5, with 9 bases aligning to TRBD1. The CDR3 sequence is 15 residues long. Germline trimming cut 5 bases from V and 5 bases from J; bases unmatched to any gene: 9. In DNA form, the CDR3 reads TGTGCCAGCAGTCCCGAGGGGACAGGGCAGGAGACCCAGTACTTC. It translates to CASSPEGTGQETQYF.

This CDR3 is CASSESSDGGEKLFF. DNA of the CDR3: TGTGCCAGCAGTGAAAGCTCAGACGGAGGGGAAAAACTGTTTTTT. The chain has TRBV6-1 and TRBJ1-4; D gene uncertain. Trimming removed 2 bases from V and 8 bases from J, with 15 bases in between. The CDR3 totals 15 residues. CDR1 is MNHNS and CDR2 is SASEGT in the germline V gene.

This clonotype came up once. The V and J genes are TRBV5-6 and TRBJ2-1; 9 nucleotides align to TRBD2. Per the germline V gene, CDR1 is SGHDT and CDR2 is YYEEEE. The CDR3 length is 19 residues. V gave up 0 bases and J gave up 1 base; unmatched junction bases: 11. Here the CDR3 reads CASSLDPAAGGLSYNEQFF. The CDR3 bases are TGTGCCAGCAGCTTGGATCCGGCAGCGGGGGGCCTATCCTACAATGAGCAGTTCTTC. Full variable domain (rest looked up from reference TRBV5-6 and TRBJ2-1): DAGVTQSPTHLIKTRGQQVTLRCSPKSGHDTVSWYQQALGQGPQFIFQYYEEEERQRGNFPDRFSGHQFPNYSSELNVNALLLGDSALYLCASSLDPAAGGLSYNEQFFGPGTRLTVL.

Only a few counts were recorded for this clonotype. The chain couples TRBV7-8 to TRBJ1-3; perhaps TRBD1 as D (5 bases). V was cut by 5 bases and J by 0 bases, with 14 bases left in between. CDR3 size: 16 residues. CDR1 and CDR2 (germline): SGHVS, FQNEAQ. For the CDR3, the DNA is TGTGCCAGCAGCCTTACGGGCGACAGCTCTGGAAACACCATATATTTT. Translated, it gives CASSLTGDSSGNTIYF.

The table lists this clonotype with a few counts. The V and J genes are TRBV4-3 and TRBJ2-1; TRBD2 matches 9 bases. The germline CDR1 and CDR2 sequences are LGHNA and YSLEER. The CDR3 runs to 17 residues. V gave up 0 bases and J gave up 2 bases; unmatched junction bases: 5. CDR3 coding DNA: TGCGCCAGCAGCCAAGATCGGGAGCGGGGGGCCTACAATGAGCAGTTCTTC. Translation: CASSQDRERGAYNEQFF.

This clonotype was seen a handful of times. This chain uses TRBV28 with TRBJ1-6, with unresolved D. The ends were cut back, 6 bases at V and 10 bases at J, with 13 bases in the middle. The germline V gene encodes CDR1 MDHEN and CDR2 SYDVKM. The CDR3 consists of 13 residues. The chain's CDR3 is CASRPTSMSPLHF. The CDR3 DNA sequence: TGTGCCAGCAGGCCAACGTCGATGTCACCCCTCCACTTT.

This chain joins TRBV6-5 and TRBJ2-3, with D perhaps being TRBD1 or TRBD2 (5 bases each). Trimming cost V 0 bases and J 0 bases, with 19 bases left between them. Per the germline V gene, CDR1 is MNHEY and CDR2 is SVGAGI. The CDR3 covers 19 residues. The CDR3 loop reads CASSYSILRGALSTDTQYF. Written as DNA, the CDR3 is TGTGCCAGCAGTTACTCGATCTTGAGGGGAGCACTTAGCACAGATACGCAGTATTTT.

The rearrangement uses TRBV27 and TRBJ2-7, with 8 bases matching TRBD1. This CDR3 has 13 residues. From germline, CDR1 is MNHEY and CDR2 SMNVEV (reference sequence). J lost 3 bases, V lost 6 bases, and 4 bases had no gene match. CDR3 protein: CASSDRGVYEQYF. The CDR3 nucleotides read TGTGCCAGCAGCGACAGGGGTGTCTACGAGCAGTACTTC.

The chain combines TRBV29-1 with TRBJ2-7; D possibly corresponds to TRBD1 (6 bases). This CDR3 contains 15 residues. Trimming took off 7 bases at V and 1 base at J, with 20 bases between the two ends. The germline V gene has CDR1 SQVTM and CDR2 ANQGSEA. This CDR3 is CSEREQGRESYEQYF. The CDR3 DNA follows: TGCAGCGAGAGAGAACAGGGTCGAGAGTCCTACGAGCAGTACTTC.

The V gene is TRBV7-2, the J gene TRBJ1-1; no definite D call. The CDR3 extends over 14 amino acids. The V and J ends lost 1 base and 6 bases respectively, with 12 bases between them. Per the germline V gene, CDR1 is SGHTA and CDR2 is FQGNSA. For the CDR3, the DNA is TGTGCCAGCAGCTTAGGGGCGGGTGCCCCTGAAGCTTTCTTT. It encodes CASSLGAGAPEAFF.